Shown below are 6 T cell receptor beta chains from a single sample sequenced in a study of blood T cell repertoires in COVID-19. Some clones are missing from TCRdb's copy, which holds only in-frame ones; the method was immunoSEQ multiplex PCR. The sample carries about 15,000 clones, 80% to 90% recorded once. The material sequenced was peripheral blood. These receptor sequences come from a human donor in a cohort sampled during active COVID-19.

The chain couples TRBV12-3 or TRBV12-4 to TRBJ1-2, with no clear D. The CDR3 runs to 12 residues. V dropped 5 bases and J dropped 8 bases, with 12 bases sitting between them. DNA of the CDR3: TGTGCCAGCAGTCCGCGACATCTCGGCTACACCTTC. Its protein product is CASSPRHLGYTF.

This clone has a single count. Other DNA sequences in this specimen translate into the identical CDR3. V gene TRBV7-3 combines with J gene TRBJ2-3; the match to TRBD2 covers 11 bases. The CDR3 totals 15 residues. CDR1 is SGHTA and CDR2 is FQGTGA in the germline V gene. J lost 2 bases, V lost 5 bases, and 3 bases had no gene match. CDR3 DNA sequence: TGTGCCAGCAGCCGTAGCGGGGGGGCCACAGATACGCAGTATTTT. It is translated as CASSRSGGATDTQYF.

V usage is TRBV5-4 and J usage is TRBJ2-1, with 8 bases matching TRBD1. The J segment lost 7 bases and the V segment lost 4 bases, leaving 7 bases of the junction unmatched. Germline V CDR1 and CDR2: SGHNT, YYREEE (reference sequence). CDR3 length equals 14 residues. Here the CDR3 DNA reads TGTGCCAGCAGCGGCAGGGGGCTGGGAAATGAGCAGTTCTTC. It is translated as CASSGRGLGNEQFF.

The genes are TRBV11-2 and TRBJ2-2; D call uncertain. The CDR3 spans 16 residues. The germline V gene encodes CDR1 SGHAT and CDR2 FQNNGV. V shed 7 bases and J shed 2 bases, with 17 bases lying between them. The CDR3 protein is CASTKGWSRNTGELFF. DNA for the CDR3: TGTGCCAGCACCAAAGGTTGGAGCCGAAACACCGGGGAGCTGTTTTTT. Full variable domain (rest looked up from reference TRBV11-2 and TRBJ2-2): EAGVAQSPRYKIIEKRQSVAFWCNPISGHATLYWYQQILGQGPKLLIQFQNNGVVDDSQLPKDRFSAERLKGVDSTLKIQPAKLEDSAVYLCASTKGWSRNTGELFFGEGSRLTVL.

V is TRBV10-3 and J is TRBJ2-3; D is possibly TRBD1 (6 bases). The CDR3 has 15 residues. Germline loops: CDR1 ENHRY, CDR2 SYGVKD. Trimming took off 5 bases at V and 4 bases at J, with 16 bases between the two ends. The CDR3 protein is CAISNRRGAADTQYF. The DNA of the CDR3 is TGTGCCATCAGTAACCGCAGGGGTGCCGCAGATACGCAGTATTTT.

The V gene is TRBV5-6, the J gene TRBJ2-3, with 10 bases lining up with TRBD1. This CDR3 is 17 amino acids long. The ends lost 4 bases at V and 1 base at J; junction bases unmatched: 9. Germline V lookup: CDR1 SGHDT, CDR2 YYEEEE. The CDR3, as DNA: TGTGCCAGCAGCGGATGGACAGGGGGTTGGGGCACAGATACGCAGTATTTT. Translation: CASSGWTGGWGTDTQYF.